The 9 T cell receptor beta chains given below trace back to one sample, sequenced in a study of response to subunit inactivated influenza vaccine. TCRdb reanalysed the RT-PCR reads using MiXCR and keeps one entry per CDR3 protein. The sample includes under 850,000 distinct CDR3 sequences, about 18% of them seen just once. Sequencing used PBMCs from blood, obtained less than 6 days after vaccination. Receptors were obtained from a man aged 45-60 years who received an inactivated influenza vaccine.

V usage is TRBV9 and J usage is TRBJ2-1; 11 nucleotides match TRBD1. The J segment lost 7 bases and the V segment lost 4 bases, leaving 13 bases of the junction unmatched. Looked up from germline, CDR1 is SGDLS and CDR2 is YYNGEE. The CDR3 loop spans 17 amino acids. DNA of the CDR3: TGTGCCAGCAGCCCCGCTATCGGGACAGGGGGAAGTAATGAGCAGTTCTTC. Residues: CASSPAIGTGGSNEQFF. Full variable domain (rest looked up from reference TRBV9 and TRBJ2-1): DSGVTQTPKHLITATGQRVTLRCSPRSGDLSVYWYQQSLDQGLQFLIQYYNGEERAKGNILERFSAQQFPDLHSELNLSSLELGDSALYFCASSPAIGTGGSNEQFFGPGTRLTVL.

This clonotype has at least ten counts. The chain combines TRBV19 with TRBJ1-5; no firm D call. The V and J ends lost 7 bases and 5 bases respectively, with 9 bases between them. In germline, CDR1 is LNHDA, CDR2 SQIVND (reference sequence). This CDR3 has 12 amino acids. The CDR3 nucleotides read TGTGCCAGTACCGATTCGTATCAGCCCCAGCATTTT. This codes for CASTDSYQPQHF.

This chain uses TRBV6-2 or TRBV6-3 with TRBJ2-7; 7 bases align to TRBD1. From germline, CDR1 is MNHEY and CDR2 SVGEGT. This CDR3 has 14 amino acids. With 6 bases clipped from V and 2 bases from J, the junction kept 7 bases outside the gene matches. The CDR3: CASRRTGGPYEQYF. CDR3 nucleotides: TGTGCCAGCAGGCGGACAGGAGGCCCCTACGAGCAGTACTTC.

Only a few counts were recorded for this clonotype. J is TRBJ1-5 and V is TRBV20-1; perhaps TRBD1 as D (5 bases). Germline V gene data show CDR1 as DFQATT and CDR2 as SNEGSKA (reference sequence). CDR3 length: 14 residues. Trimming removed 1 base from V and 6 bases from J, with 13 bases in between. The CDR3 is CSARVPQGVQPQHF. In DNA form, the CDR3 reads TGCAGTGCTAGAGTACCTCAGGGTGTTCAGCCCCAGCATTTT.

V and J are TRBV29-1 and TRBJ1-4, with 9 bases lining up with TRBD1. CDR1 and CDR2 from the germline V gene are SQVTM and ANQGSEA. V dropped 3 bases and J dropped 5; count of bases not matched to a gene: 4. The CDR3 totals 14 residues. This CDR3 reads CSVEFGQGNEKLFF. Written as DNA, the CDR3 is TGCAGCGTTGAGTTTGGACAGGGGAATGAAAAACTGTTTTTT.

CDR3 in amino acids: CASSKWGQGVYEQYF. CDR3 DNA: TGTGCCAGCAGCAAGTGGGGACAGGGCGTCTACGAGCAGTACTTC. The rearrangement uses TRBV7-2 and TRBJ2-7, with 9 positions matching TRBD1. The CDR3 loop spans 15 amino acids. J was trimmed by 3 bases and V by 5 bases; bases with no gene match: 8. Germline CDR1 SGHTA, CDR2 FQGNSA.

The genes are TRBV9 and TRBJ2-7, with a tentative D call TRBD2 (5 bases). V was cut by 1 base and J by 6 bases, with 20 bases left in between. CDR1 and CDR2 (germline): SGDLS, YYNGEE. This CDR3 has 16 amino acids. The CDR3 DNA follows: TGTGCCAGCAGCGTAACTTCCCGCCTAGCTAGTAGCGAGCAGTACTTC. Protein sequence: CASSVTSRLASSEQYF.

This clonotype turned up a few times. The chain couples TRBV9 to TRBJ2-7; D ambiguous. The V end lost 4 bases, the J end lost 0 bases, and 14 bases lay between the germline ends. This CDR3 is built from 15 residues. Germline V gene sequence: CDR1 SGDLS, CDR2 YYNGEE. The CDR3: CASSPRDENSYEQYF. The CDR3 nucleotides are TGTGCCAGCAGCCCTAGGGATGAAAACTCCTACGAGCAGTACTTC.

The chain recombines TRBV12-3 or TRBV12-4 with TRBJ2-2, with D possibly matching TRBD2 (5 bases). Trimming took 7 bases from V and 1 from J, leaving 13 bases between them. The CDR3 totals 15 residues. This chain's CDR3 is CASIHSSQNTGELFF. Written as DNA, the CDR3 is TGTGCCAGCATCCATTCTAGCCAGAACACCGGGGAGCTGTTTTTT.